Sequencing of this T cell receptor (beta chain) was carried out in a study of blood T cell repertoires in COVID-19. Whole-study context: Italy, Spain and the United States were the sources of the convalescent and acute COVID-19 samples.

Study processing details: Researchers report that nucleated cell counts were estimated from reference gene primer amplification. Measured with immunoSEQ multiplex PCR; TCRdb has only the in-frame clones, and not every one. V, J and clone size are those of that table, while D and trimming were read from the DNA. Among approximately 50,000 clones listed, 86% were seen once. This receptor was taken from a woman aged 80 or over with acute or convalescent COVID-19. The sequenced sample was peripheral blood.

The CDR3 DNA sequence: TGTGCCAGTAGCTACGGGGACAGGGGGAATCAGCCCCAGCATTTT. It specifies CASSYGDRGNQPQHF. The rearrangement uses TRBV19 and TRBJ1-5; TRBD1 matches 11 bases. The germline gives CDR1 LNHDA, CDR2 SQIVND (reference sequence). There are 15 residues in the CDR3. Germline trimming cut 6 bases from V and 4 bases from J; bases unmatched to any gene: 5.